These 28 T cell receptor beta chains were all obtained from the same sample, sequenced in a study of blood T cell repertoires in COVID-19. Repertoires were generated with immunoSEQ multiplex PCR, while TCRdb's copy carries only in-frame clones and drops some. The table has about 180,000 clones, roughly 85% seen once. Sequencing was done on a sample of peripheral blood. Receptors were obtained from a man in his fifties or sixties with active or convalescent COVID-19.

This chain connects TRBV2 to TRBJ1-5, with D uncertain. Germline V gene lookup returns CDR1 SNHLY and CDR2 FYNNEI. This CDR3 has 15 residues. Trimming took off 6 bases at V and 1 base at J, with 13 bases between the two ends. Here the CDR3 reads CASSPEDYSNQPQHF. CDR3 sequence (DNA): TGTGCCAGCAGCCCGGAAGACTACAGCAATCAGCCCCAGCATTTT.

This clone showed up just a few times. Other DNA sequences in this specimen translate into the identical CDR3. The chain has TRBV5-1 and TRBJ1-6; 8 positions match TRBD1. Germline CDR1 SGHRS, CDR2 YFSETQ. J gave up 10 bases and V 1 base, and 1 base lay outside the gene matches. The CDR3 is 13 amino acids. Here the CDR3 reads CASSLTGGSPLHF. DNA for the CDR3: TGCGCCAGCAGCTTGACAGGGGGGTCACCCCTCCACTTT.

V is TRBV2 and J is TRBJ2-5, with D possibly being TRBD2 (6 bases). V lost 4 bases to trimming and J lost 5 bases, with 14 bases between them. Per the germline V gene, CDR1 is SNHLY and CDR2 is FYNNEI. This CDR3 has 14 residues. The CDR3 sequence: CASSVYGSYETQYF. CDR3 DNA: TGTGCCAGCAGTGTATACGGGAGCTATGAGACCCAGTACTTC.

V usage is TRBV19 and J usage is TRBJ1-6; D not resolved. From germline, CDR1 is LNHDA and CDR2 SQIVND (reference sequence). This CDR3 has 13 residues. V lost 6 bases and J 5 bases, leaving 8 bases between the germline ends. The CDR3 is CASRPSDNSPLHF. CDR3 DNA sequence: TGTGCCAGTAGACCCAGCGATAATTCACCCCTCCACTTT.

V usage is TRBV5-3 and J usage is TRBJ2-3; D is perhaps TRBD1 (5 bases). TRBV5-3 is flagged as an ORF with uncertain function. There are 14 residues in the CDR3. The V end lost 6 bases, the J end lost 0 bases, and 11 bases lay between the germline ends. The CDR3 DNA reads as TGTGCCAGAAAGCACAGGATAAGCACAGATACGCAGTATTTT. It is translated as CARKHRISTDTQYF.

V and J are TRBV14 and TRBJ2-6; D call uncertain. The CDR3 loop spans 16 amino acids. The V end was cut by 0 bases, the J end by 0 bases, with 6 bases between. Germline-derived CDR1 and CDR2 are SGHDN and FVKESK. CDR3 amino acids: CASSQDRVSGANVLTF. CDR3 coding DNA: TGTGCCAGCAGCCAAGATCGCGTCTCTGGGGCCAACGTCCTGACTTTC.

This sequence joins TRBV10-3 and TRBJ1-5; 9 bases agree with TRBD1. This CDR3 comprises 13 residues. Germline assignment: CDR1 ENHRY and CDR2 SYGVKD. After removal of 8 bases from V and 3 bases from J, the junction contained 2 bases not matched to a gene. CDR3 coding DNA: TGTGCCATCGGGACAGGGACCAATCAGCCCCAGCATTTT. Protein sequence: CAIGTGTNQPQHF.

The chain combines TRBV2 with TRBJ2-7, with a possible D match to TRBD1 (6 bases). Looked up from germline, CDR1 is SNHLY and CDR2 is FYNNEI. Trimming pared 5 bases from V and 1 base from J, leaving 9 bases between. The CDR3 has 13 amino acids. The CDR3 nucleotides read TGTGCCAGCAGTTTCCAGGGGTCCTACGAGCAGTACTTC. It codes for CASSFQGSYEQYF.

J is TRBJ2-3 and V is TRBV6-2 or TRBV6-3, with 7 bases lining up with TRBD1. The CDR3 is 19 residues long. The germline gives CDR1 MNHEY, CDR2 SVGEGT. Trimming at V came to 7 bases and at J to 1 base, leaving 20 bases not matched to a gene. This CDR3 is CASTPLVSSRQGGTDTQYF. The CDR3, as DNA: TGTGCCAGCACCCCTTTAGTGTCCTCCAGACAGGGTGGCACAGATACGCAGTATTTT.

The chain has TRBV7-3 and TRBJ2-1, with 10 bases identical to TRBD2. This CDR3 comprises 15 residues. With 2 bases clipped from V and 9 bases from J, the junction kept 7 bases outside the gene matches. Germline V CDR1 and CDR2: SGHTA, FQGTGA. The CDR3 loop is CASSLSSLAGVEQFF. The CDR3 DNA sequence: TGTGCCAGCAGCTTATCGTCCCTAGCGGGAGTTGAGCAGTTCTTC.

The CDR3 protein is CASSATGGRETQYF. The DNA of the CDR3 is TGCGCCAGCAGCGCCACAGGGGGCCGAGAGACCCAGTACTTC. J is TRBJ2-5 and V is TRBV5-1; 9 bases align to TRBD1. The CDR3 loop spans 14 amino acids. From germline, CDR1 is SGHRS and CDR2 YFSETQ. The V and J ends lost 4 bases and 4 bases, in that order; junction bases with no gene match: 5.

The chain couples TRBV5-1 to TRBJ2-5; D not certain. V gave up 3 bases and J gave up 5 bases, with 20 bases separating them. The CDR3 sequence is 16 residues long. Germline CDR1 is SGHRS and CDR2 is YFSETQ. The CDR3 sequence is CASSSPRGSDSETQYF. CDR3 in DNA: TGCGCCAGCAGCTCCCCCCGAGGCAGCGACTCGGAGACCCAGTACTTC. Using reference TRBV5-1 and TRBJ2-5 for the parts outside the CDR3, the full variable domain is KAGVTQTPRYLIKTRGQQVTLSCSPISGHRSVSWYQQTPGQGLQFLFEYFSETQRNKGNFPGRFSGRQFSNSRSEMNVSTLELGDSALYLCASSSPRGSDSETQYFGPGTRLLVL.

V gene TRBV30 combines with J gene TRBJ2-1; D possibly corresponds to TRBD1 (6 bases). CDR3 length: 12 residues. Trimming stripped 7 bases from V and 6 bases from J, with 13 bases between. Germline assignment: CDR1 GTSNPN and CDR2 SVGIG (reference sequence). The CDR3 protein is CAFTRGSNEQFF. The CDR3 bases are TGTGCCTTCACAAGGGGGTCCAATGAGCAGTTCTTC.

The chain recombines TRBV7-9 with TRBJ1-1; perhaps TRBD1 as D (5 bases). There are 14 residues in the CDR3. The V end was cut by 3 bases, the J end by 4 bases, with 12 bases between. The germline V gene encodes CDR1 SEHNR and CDR2 FQNEAQ (reference sequence). CDR3 in amino acids: CASSFEQVGTEAFF. CDR3 coding DNA: TGTGCCAGCAGCTTCGAACAGGTCGGCACTGAAGCTTTCTTT.

The V and J genes are TRBV5-4 and TRBJ1-4; possibly TRBD1 for D (6 bases). V lost 4 bases and J lost 3, with 13 bases in between. Germline CDR1 and CDR2: SGHNT and YYREEE (reference sequence). The length of the CDR3 is 15 residues. The chain's CDR3 is CASSPEGGANEKLFF. The CDR3 DNA reads as TGTGCCAGCAGCCCGGAAGGGGGAGCTAATGAAAAACTGTTTTTT. The full variable domain, with the rest looked up from reference TRBV5-4 and TRBJ1-4, is ETGVTQSPTHLIKTRGQQVTLRCSSQSGHNTVSWYQQALGQGPQFIFQYYREEENGRGNFPPRFSGLQFPNYSSELNVNALELDDSALYLCASSPEGGANEKLFFGSGTQLSVL.

DNA for the CDR3: TGTGCCAGCAGTTACTCCGGGTTGTTAAGCAATCAGCCCCAGCATTTT. Protein: CASSYSGLLSNQPQHF. J is TRBJ1-5 and V is TRBV6-2 or TRBV6-3, with D uncertain. In germline, CDR1 is MNHEY, CDR2 SVGEGT. Trimming pared 0 bases from V and 1 base from J, leaving 10 bases between. This CDR3 contains 16 residues.

The CDR3 spells CASSAGTGGFGYGYTF. The CDR3 nucleotides read TGTGCCAGCAGCGCTGGGACAGGGGGCTTTGGCTATGGCTACACCTTC. The chain links TRBV9 to TRBJ1-2, with 12 bases identical to TRBD1. Germline CDR1 SGDLS, CDR2 YYNGEE. V trimming: 3 bases; J trimming: 4 bases; junction bases outside the gene matches: 7. The CDR3 consists of 16 residues.

The chain links TRBV24-1 to TRBJ2-1; D not resolved. The CDR3 runs to 13 residues. Looked up from germline, CDR1 is KGHDR and CDR2 is SFDVKD. Trimming pared 4 bases from V and 8 bases from J, leaving 11 bases between. CDR3 DNA: TGTGCCACCAGTGAGGGCCCTGAACATGAGCAGTTCTTC. It is translated as CATSEGPEHEQFF.

The chain links TRBV5-1 to TRBJ1-3; D is unclear. CDR3 length: 15 residues. Germline V lookup: CDR1 SGHRS, CDR2 YFSETQ. Between the trimmed V and J ends, which lost 4 bases and 0 bases, there was a span of 11 bases. CDR3 DNA sequence: TGCGCCAGCAGCCCTACAGAGAGCTCTGGAAACACCATATATTTT. It encodes CASSPTESSGNTIYF.

This clone was seen once. The chain employs TRBV7-9 and TRBJ1-1, with 7 bases identical to TRBD1. Losses at the gene ends were 4 bases for V and 1 base for J; bases not matched to a gene: 3. Per the germline V gene, CDR1 is SEHNR and CDR2 is FQNEAQ (reference sequence). The CDR3 length is 14 residues. CDR3 residues: CASSSRDRNTEAFF. CDR3 DNA: TGTGCCAGCAGCTCCAGGGACAGGAACACTGAAGCTTTCTTT.

This chain uses TRBV19 with TRBJ1-5, with 7 bases identical to TRBD1. The CDR3 is 16 residues long. CDR1 is LNHDA, CDR2 SQIVND, per germline (reference sequence). V dropped 5 bases and J dropped 0; count of bases not matched to a gene: 7. The DNA of the CDR3 is TGTGCCAGTAGTTACCAAAACAGGGGTAGCAATCAGCCCCAGCATTTT. Protein product: CASSYQNRGSNQPQHF.

The V gene is TRBV5-1, the J gene TRBJ2-3; 8 nucleotides agree with TRBD1. Germline CDR1 is SGHRS and CDR2 is YFSETQ. Germline trimming cut 1 base from V and 0 bases from J; bases unmatched to any gene: 10. The CDR3 totals 18 residues. CDR3 sequence: CASSLSGTGTSSTDTQYF. DNA of the CDR3: TGCGCCAGCAGCTTGTCCGGGACAGGAACATCTAGCACAGATACGCAGTATTTT.

This rearrangement joins TRBV29-1 to TRBJ1-2; D possibly corresponds to TRBD1 (6 bases). Germline-derived CDR1 and CDR2 are SQVTM and ANQGSEA. This CDR3 has 11 residues. V shed 6 bases and J shed 7 bases, with 12 bases lying between them. The CDR3 DNA reads TGCAGCGTCTCTAGGACAGCTGGCTACACCTTC. It encodes CSVSRTAGYTF.

This clone showed up just once. V gene TRBV18 combines with J gene TRBJ1-2, with D hard to call. Deletions cut 1 base from V and 7 bases from J, with 16 bases between. There are 15 residues in the CDR3. Germline values: CDR1 KGHSH, CDR2 LQKENI. CDR3 coding DNA: TGTGCCAGCTCACCACGGAAAGGTGCGGGCGTTGGCTACACCTTC. Protein sequence: CASSPRKGAGVGYTF.

This clone was picked up a small number of times. This chain links TRBV9 with TRBJ2-7; 9 bases line up with TRBD2. The germline V gene has CDR1 SGDLS and CDR2 YYNGEE. V shed 0 bases and J 7 bases; nucleotides not matched to a gene: 5. There are 14 residues in the CDR3. The CDR3 here is CASSVASGTQEQYF. The CDR3 DNA is TGTGCCAGCAGCGTAGCTAGCGGGACCCAGGAGCAGTACTTC.

The chain employs TRBV9 and TRBJ2-7; 10 bases map to TRBD1. J gave up 7 bases and V 0 bases, and 7 bases lay outside the gene matches. CDR3 length: 15 amino acids. CDR1 and CDR2 (germline): SGDLS, YYNGEE. The CDR3: CASSVDGTGDGEQYF. In DNA form, the CDR3 reads TGTGCCAGCAGCGTAGATGGGACAGGGGATGGGGAGCAGTACTTC.

J is TRBJ2-5 and V is TRBV28; TRBD1 matches at 8 bases. The CDR3 is made up of 14 amino acids. V shed 3 bases, J shed 5 bases, and the junction held 5 bases outside the gene matches. The germline V gene has CDR1 MDHEN and CDR2 SYDVKM. CDR3 sequence reads: CASSLAGGGETQYF. The CDR3 DNA is TGTGCCAGCAGTTTGGCAGGGGGCGGGGAGACCCAGTACTTC. Full variable domain (remainder filled in from reference TRBV28 and TRBJ2-5): DVKVTQSSRYLVKRTGEKVFLECVQDMDHENMFWYRQDPGLGLRLIYFSYDVKMKEKGDIPEGYSVSREKKERFSLILESASTNQTSMYLCASSLAGGGETQYFGPGTRLLVL.

The rearrangement links TRBV28 to TRBJ2-3; no definite D call. V lost 4 bases to trimming and J lost 2 bases, with 10 bases between them. Per germline, CDR1 MDHEN and CDR2 SYDVKM. The CDR3 runs 14 residues. This chain's CDR3 is CASSSHVNTDTQYF. The CDR3 DNA follows: TGTGCCAGCAGTTCACACGTAAACACAGATACGCAGTATTTT.